These 24 T cell receptor beta chains share one sample of origin, sequenced in a study of cytomegalovirus exposure and HLA in healthy donors (TCRdb year 2017). The method was the immunoSEQ multiplex PCR assay. The multiplex PCR relied on a mix of 60 forward primers for TCR Vbeta segments and 13 reverse primers for TCR Jbeta segments. As stored in TCRdb, this immuneACCESS dataset retains in-frame rearrangements with V and J assigned. A fraction of the clones does not appear; measured against another copy, unresolved V genes explain less than half of the discrepancy, and the remainder lacks a known reason. The sample table lists about 120,000 clones, about 10% of them with a count of one. In total, the top ten clones hold 3% of the sample. Sequencing was performed on PBMCs. The receptor set was obtained from a man aged 25 to 45 in good health and CMV-seronegative.

The V call is TRBV6-6, the J call TRBJ1-2; a possible D gene is TRBD1 (5 bases). This CDR3 has 15 amino acids. The V gene lost 6 bases and the J gene lost 2 bases, with 16 bases spanning the gap. Germline CDR1 reads MNHNY; CDR2 reads SVGAGI (reference sequence). CDR3 region: CASSSKTAGNYGYTF. DNA for the CDR3: TGTGCCAGCAGCTCAAAAACGGCAGGGAACTATGGCTACACCTTC.

This clone turned up a few times. The same CDR3 arises from other DNA sequences in this sample as well. This chain links TRBV5-1 with TRBJ2-7; no clear D. The V end was cut by 0 bases, the J end by 0 bases, with 7 bases between. The CDR3 is 14 residues long. CDR1 and CDR2 (germline): SGHRS, YFSETQ. CDR3 nucleotide sequence: TGCGCCAGCAGCTTGGGCGGAAGCTCCTACGAGCAGTACTTC. As protein: CASSLGGSSYEQYF.

This sequence joins TRBV6-6 and TRBJ1-4; D unclear. Germline lookup yields CDR1 MNHNY and CDR2 SVGAGI (reference sequence). Trimming shortened V by 0 bases and J by 2 bases, and 7 bases separated the two germline ends. The CDR3 has 15 residues. CDR3 in amino acids: CASSYSRGTNEKLFF. CDR3 nucleotides: TGTGCCAGCAGTTACTCGCGGGGTACTAATGAAAAACTGTTTTTT.

This clone was recorded a few times. The V call is TRBV7-2, the J call TRBJ2-7, with D possibly matching TRBD2 (7 bases). Trimming shortened V by 2 bases and J by 5 bases, and 10 bases separated the two germline ends. Germline assignment: CDR1 SGHTA and CDR2 FQGNSA. The CDR3 totals 13 residues. The CDR3 DNA follows: TGTGCCAGCAGCTTACGAGGGGGGGACGAGCAGTACTTC. It yields the protein CASSLRGGDEQYF.

This clone was seen more than once but under ten times. The CDR3 DNA reads TGTGCCAGCAGCCGAACGACAGGGGGCGGTGAAAAACTGTTTTTT. This codes for CASSRTTGGGEKLFF. The V call is TRBV7-8, the J call TRBJ1-4; the match to TRBD1 covers 10 bases. V shed 5 bases and J 7 bases; nucleotides not matched to a gene: 7. CDR1 and CDR2 from the germline V gene are SGHVS and FQNEAQ. This CDR3 is 15 amino acids long.

This clone was found a few times. The chain recombines TRBV7-2 with TRBJ2-1; TRBD2 matches at 11 bases. CDR3 length: 16 amino acids. CDR1 and CDR2 (germline): SGHTA, FQGNSA. V lost 5 bases and J lost 5; bases outside the gene matches: 8. The CDR3 DNA reads as TGTGCCAGCAGCCCCACAGGGACTAGCGGAAACAATGAGCAGTTCTTC. Encoded protein: CASSPTGTSGNNEQFF.

A few counts support this clone. The chain uses TRBV6-6 and TRBJ2-3; D is possibly TRBD1 (6 bases). V lost 3 bases and J lost 0, with 10 bases in between. The CDR3 totals 15 residues. Looked up from germline, CDR1 is MNHNY and CDR2 is SVGAGI (reference sequence). The CDR3 is CASSYMQGSTDTQYF. The CDR3 DNA sequence: TGTGCCAGCAGTTATATGCAGGGGAGCACAGATACGCAGTATTTT.

The V gene is TRBV6-1, the J gene TRBJ2-7; 7 bases match TRBD2. V was clipped by 4 bases and J by 4 bases; unmatched bases: 1. The CDR3 loop spans 12 amino acids. Germline CDR1 is MNHNS and CDR2 is SASEGT. CDR3 loop: CASSGGGYEQYF. Here the CDR3 DNA reads TGTGCCAGCAGTGGGGGAGGGTACGAGCAGTACTTC.

In its sample, this clone was seen a few times. This rearrangement joins TRBV30 to TRBJ1-5; D is unresolved. This CDR3 region has 13 residues. Germline V gene sequence: CDR1 GTSNPN, CDR2 SVGIG (reference sequence). V was clipped by 1 base and J by 1 base, with 5 bases between them. The CDR3 loop reads CAWSDRSNQPQHF. The CDR3 region has the DNA TGTGCCTGGAGTGACAGAAGCAATCAGCCCCAGCATTTT.

This clone was seen more than once but under ten times. For the CDR3, the DNA is TGTGCCAGCAAATCGACGGCGGGAGGCTCCTACAATGAGCAGTTCTTC. This sequence encodes CASKSTAGGSYNEQFF. V is TRBV28 and J is TRBJ2-1; the match to TRBD2 covers 8 bases. With 7 bases clipped from V and 0 bases from J, the junction kept 8 bases outside the gene matches. The germline gives CDR1 MDHEN, CDR2 SYDVKM. The CDR3 runs 16 residues.

This clone has a handful of counts. V gene TRBV14 combines with J gene TRBJ2-5; 9 bases align to TRBD1. The V segment lost 4 bases and the J segment 5 bases; nucleotides outside the gene matches: 8. The CDR3 totals 15 residues. Germline loops: CDR1 SGHDN, CDR2 FVKESK. The CDR3: CASSPRTGVMETQYF. For the CDR3, the DNA is TGTGCCAGCAGCCCCCGGACAGGGGTAATGGAGACCCAGTACTTC.

This clone appeared a few times. CDR3 in DNA: TGTGCCAGCAGGGGGGGACTAGACCAATACGAGCAGTACTTC. Translation gives CASRGGLDQYEQYF. The rearrangement joins TRBV5-4 to TRBJ2-7, with 8 bases that match TRBD2. Germline V gene sequence: CDR1 SGHNT, CDR2 YYREEE (reference sequence). The length of the CDR3 is 14 residues. Trimming at V came to 5 bases and at J to 4 bases, leaving 8 bases not matched to a gene.

This chain links TRBV6-5 with TRBJ1-2; weak D call: TRBD1 (6 bases). There are 15 residues in the CDR3. Germline V gene lookup returns CDR1 MNHEY and CDR2 SVGAGI. Trimming took off 6 bases at V and 2 bases at J, with 16 bases between the two ends. CDR3 coding DNA: TGTGCCAGCAGCCCCATAAGGGGGATCAACTATGGCTACACCTTC. Residues: CASSPIRGINYGYTF.

The gene calls are TRBV5-5 and TRBJ2-7; the match to TRBD2 covers 8 bases. The CDR3 is made up of 15 amino acids. From germline, CDR1 is SGHKS and CDR2 YYEKEE (reference sequence). The V gene end was trimmed by 2 bases and the J gene end by 2 bases; junction bases not matched to a gene: 6. The CDR3 sequence is CASSFSAGGAYEQYF. The CDR3 region has the DNA TGTGCCAGCAGCTTCTCGGCGGGAGGAGCCTACGAGCAGTACTTC.

This clone came up a few times. V gene TRBV9 combines with J gene TRBJ2-2, with D perhaps matching TRBD2 (5 bases). Germline assignment: CDR1 SGDLS and CDR2 YYNGEE. The CDR3 has 14 residues. V gave up 3 bases and J gave up 0 bases, with 6 bases separating them. The chain's CDR3 is CASSAGTNTGELFF. DNA for the CDR3: TGTGCCAGCAGCGCCGGGACGAACACCGGGGAGCTGTTTTTT.

This clone has only a few counts. The chain links TRBV14 to TRBJ1-1; TRBD1 is a possible D gene (6 bases). This CDR3 spans 14 amino acids. Germline CDR1 SGHDN, CDR2 FVKESK. Trimming removed 6 bases at V and 3 bases at J, with 14 bases between. The CDR3 nucleotides read TGTGCCAGCAGAAAAGAACCAGGGGACACTGAAGCTTTCTTT. The encoded protein is CASRKEPGDTEAFF.

This clone showed up just a few times. The genes are TRBV29-1 and TRBJ2-1; 11 bases line up with TRBD2. Germline values: CDR1 SQVTM, CDR2 ANQGSEA. Losses at the gene ends were 6 bases for V and 8 bases for J; bases not matched to a gene: 12. The CDR3 spans 15 residues. CDR3 DNA sequence: TGCAGCGTAGCCCCCGGGACTAGCGGAGGGGATGAGCAGTTCTTC. The encoded protein is CSVAPGTSGGDEQFF.

V is TRBV28 and J is TRBJ1-4, with D possibly being TRBD1 (5 bases). V lost 4 bases and J 6 bases, leaving 15 bases between the germline ends. Germline CDR1 and CDR2: MDHEN and SYDVKM. The CDR3 runs to 15 residues. This CDR3 is CASSSPPGMDEKLFF. DNA for the CDR3: TGTGCCAGCAGTTCCCCCCCAGGGATGGATGAAAAACTGTTTTTT.

This sequence joins TRBV19 and TRBJ2-2; D remains unclear. This CDR3 contains 17 residues. Germline values: CDR1 LNHDA, CDR2 SQIVND (reference sequence). The germline V and J ends were trimmed by 0 bases and 0 bases, with 11 bases remaining between them. CDR3 protein: CASSIEGLLPNTGELFF. The CDR3 DNA follows: TGTGCCAGTAGTATAGAGGGCCTCCTGCCGAACACCGGGGAGCTGTTTTTT. Combining the CDR3 with reference TRBV19 and TRBJ2-2 gives the whole variable domain DGGITQSPKYLFRKEGQNVTLSCEQNLNHDAMYWYRQDPGQGLRLIYYSQIVNDFQKGDIAEGYSVSREKKESFPLTVTSAQKNPTAFYLCASSIEGLLPNTGELFFGEGSRLTVL.

The table lists this clone with a few counts. The genes are TRBV6-5 and TRBJ2-3, with 9 bases lining up with TRBD1. The germline CDR1 and CDR2 sequences are MNHEY and SVGAGI. J gave up 3 bases and V 4 bases, and 8 bases lay outside the gene matches. CDR3 size: 16 residues. CDR3 bases: TGTGCCAGCAGTTCCCTGGGACAGGGTCGGACAGATACGCAGTATTTT. As protein: CASSSLGQGRTDTQYF.

This clone was detected a few times. For the CDR3, the DNA is TGTGCCAGCAGCGCTATAGCGGGAACCTACAATGAGCAGTTCTTC. Protein sequence: CASSAIAGTYNEQFF. J is TRBJ2-1 and V is TRBV7-9; 8 bases line up with TRBD2. V shed 5 bases and J 2 bases; nucleotides not matched to a gene: 5. The CDR3 consists of 15 residues. Germline CDR1 SEHNR, CDR2 FQNEAQ (reference sequence).

This chain links TRBV11-3 with TRBJ1-1; tentatively, D is TRBD1 (5 bases). Trimming stripped 0 bases from V and 10 bases from J, with 9 bases between. Germline V gene lookup returns CDR1 SGHNT and CDR2 YENEEA. The CDR3 length is 12 residues. The CDR3 protein is CASSLDGGLAFF. CDR3 coding DNA: TGTGCCAGCAGCTTAGATGGGGGGTTAGCTTTCTTT.

There are a few counts of this clone. This sequence joins TRBV5-1 and TRBJ2-5; 10 nucleotides line up with TRBD1. V was clipped by 4 bases and J by 5 bases; unmatched bases: 5. This CDR3 is 14 amino acids long. CDR1 and CDR2 from the germline V gene are SGHRS and YFSETQ. CDR3 region: CASSLGQGGETQYF. For the CDR3, the DNA is TGCGCCAGCAGCCTTGGACAGGGGGGGGAGACCCAGTACTTC.

The V call is TRBV19, the J call TRBJ2-1; D ambiguous. Germline V gene data show CDR1 as LNHDA and CDR2 as SQIVND (reference sequence). V shed 5 bases and J shed 5 bases, with 7 bases lying between them. This CDR3 region has 12 residues. The CDR3 region is CASSPFNNEQFF. CDR3 bases: TGTGCCAGTAGTCCTTTTAACAATGAGCAGTTCTTC.